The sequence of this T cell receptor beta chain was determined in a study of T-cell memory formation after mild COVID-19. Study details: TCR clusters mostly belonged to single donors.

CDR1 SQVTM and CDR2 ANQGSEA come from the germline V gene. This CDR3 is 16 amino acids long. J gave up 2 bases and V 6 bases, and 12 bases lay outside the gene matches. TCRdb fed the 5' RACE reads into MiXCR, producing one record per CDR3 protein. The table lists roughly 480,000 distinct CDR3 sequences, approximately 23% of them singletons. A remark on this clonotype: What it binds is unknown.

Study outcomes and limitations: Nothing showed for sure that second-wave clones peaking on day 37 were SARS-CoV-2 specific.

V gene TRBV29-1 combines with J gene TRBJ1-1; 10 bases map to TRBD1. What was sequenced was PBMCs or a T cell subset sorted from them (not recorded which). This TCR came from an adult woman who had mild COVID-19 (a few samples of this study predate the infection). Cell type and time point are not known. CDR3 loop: CSVQGTGASLNTEAFF. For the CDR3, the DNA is TGCAGCGTCCAGGGGACAGGGGCATCACTCAACACTGAAGCTTTCTTT.